The 21 T cell receptor beta chains below all came from one sample that was sequenced in a study of T-cell memory formation after mild COVID-19. TCRdb reprocessed the 5' RACE reads with MiXCR, giving one entry per CDR3 protein. The sample yields about 450,000 distinct CDR3 sequences, 20% to 25% seen once. The sample comprised PBMCs or a T cell subset sorted from them (not recorded which). Receptors were obtained from an adult woman who had mild COVID-19 (a few samples of this study predate the infection). Cell type and time point are not known.

This clonotype was seen a single time. This chain uses TRBV6-5 with TRBJ2-1; D might be TRBD2 (6 bases). Germline values: CDR1 MNHEY, CDR2 SVGAGI. The CDR3 loop spans 14 amino acids. V was shortened by 5 bases and J by 1 base, with 9 bases between the two germline ends. The CDR3 sequence is CASSRDFSYNEQFF. The CDR3 DNA follows: TGTGCCAGCAGTAGGGACTTTTCCTACAATGAGCAGTTCTTC.

In this sample, this clonotype turned up a few times. The chain's CDR3 is CASSLVGTSASYEQYF. The CDR3 DNA follows: TGCGCCAGCAGCTTGGTAGGGACTAGCGCCTCCTACGAGCAGTACTTC. The chain joins TRBV5-1 to TRBJ2-7; 10 nucleotides align to TRBD2. V shed 0 bases, J shed 0 bases, and the junction held 3 bases outside the gene matches. The CDR3 is made up of 16 amino acids. Germline V CDR1 and CDR2: SGHRS, YFSETQ.

The chain uses TRBV9 and TRBJ1-2, with 8 nucleotides matching TRBD1. This CDR3 region has 16 residues. V was pared by 0 bases and J by 7 bases, with 11 bases of the junction left unmatched. The germline gives CDR1 SGDLS, CDR2 YYNGEE. The CDR3 coding sequence is TGTGCCAGCAGCGTAGCCCTTCTTCTAACAGGGGGTGGCTACACCTTC. Translating it yields CASSVALLLTGGGYTF.

This clonotype turned up a few times. CDR3 residues: CASSSRRGTEFF. DNA for the CDR3: TGTGCCAGCAGCTCGAGAAGGGGGACCGAGTTCTTC. V usage is TRBV7-9 and J usage is TRBJ2-1; TRBD1 is a possible D gene (6 bases). V lost 4 bases and J lost 14, with 15 bases in between. Germline-derived CDR1 and CDR2 are SEHNR and FQNEAQ (reference sequence). The CDR3 is made up of 12 amino acids.

The rearrangement links TRBV5-6 to TRBJ2-5; 9 positions agree with TRBD1. V gave up 0 bases and J gave up 4 bases; unmatched junction bases: 4. The CDR3 covers 15 residues. Germline values: CDR1 SGHDT, CDR2 YYEEEE. As DNA, the CDR3 is TGTGCCAGCAGCTTGGTGGGACAGGGCGGAGAGACCCAGTACTTC. The encoded protein is CASSLVGQGGETQYF.

The table lists this clonotype with many counts. V usage is TRBV10-2 and J usage is TRBJ2-7, with D unclear. The V gene's germline CDR1 is WSHSY and CDR2 SAAADI. The CDR3 is made up of 11 amino acids. V was cut by 3 bases and J by 3 bases, with 3 bases left in between. CDR3 sequence reads: CASSENYEQYF. CDR3 in DNA: TGCGCCAGCAGTGAAAACTACGAGCAGTACTTC.

This clonotype was seen more than once but under ten times. V is TRBV10-3 and J is TRBJ1-2; 8 bases are shared with TRBD1. This CDR3 region has 13 residues. V shed 6 bases and J 3 bases; nucleotides not matched to a gene: 3. CDR1 and CDR2 (germline): ENHRY, SYGVKD. CDR3 residues: CAIRTGADYGYTF. CDR3 coding DNA: TGTGCCATCAGGACAGGGGCGGACTATGGCTACACCTTC.

The V and J genes are TRBV25-1 and TRBJ2-1; TRBD2 matches at 8 bases. J was trimmed by 6 bases and V by 3 bases; bases with no gene match: 4. The CDR3 is 14 residues long. In germline, CDR1 is MGHDK, CDR2 SYGVNS. CDR3 coding DNA: TGTGCCAGCAGTGATTACGGGGGGGGCAATGAGCAGTTCTTC. It is translated as CASSDYGGGNEQFF.

This sequence joins TRBV15 and TRBJ2-5; TRBD1 might be the D (5 bases). V was cut by 8 bases and J by 2 bases, with 12 bases left in between. CDR1 LNHNV and CDR2 YYDKDF come from the germline V gene (reference sequence). This CDR3 spans 13 amino acids. CDR3 amino acids: CATQPGLQETQYF. CDR3 bases: TGTGCCACCCAGCCAGGGCTACAAGAGACCCAGTACTTC.

This clonotype was seen a handful of times. J is TRBJ1-2 and V is TRBV5-1; TRBD1 matches at 7 bases. Germline V gene sequence: CDR1 SGHRS, CDR2 YFSETQ. Germline trimming cut 0 bases from V and 3 bases from J; bases unmatched to any gene: 8. The CDR3 totals 16 residues. The CDR3 spells CASSLETGMGYYGYTF. Written as DNA, the CDR3 is TGCGCCAGCAGCTTGGAGACAGGGATGGGCTACTATGGCTACACCTTC.

This clonotype came up a few times. The chain recombines TRBV5-1 with TRBJ1-2; D possibly corresponds to TRBD1 (5 bases). Germline CDR1 SGHRS, CDR2 YFSETQ. The V and J ends lost 1 base and 3 bases respectively, with 10 bases between them. There are 14 residues in the CDR3. The CDR3 bases are TGCGCCAGCAGCTTGTTCGGGGGGGACTATGGCTACACCTTC. This sequence encodes CASSLFGGDYGYTF.

This clonotype was counted between two and nine times. The chain employs TRBV11-2 and TRBJ1-1; D is unclear. Per germline, CDR1 SGHAT and CDR2 FQNNGV. Trimming stripped 6 bases from V and 1 base from J, with 12 bases between. This CDR3 spans 14 amino acids. The CDR3 reads CASSSPAGNTEAFF. CDR3 coding DNA: TGTGCCAGCAGTTCCCCTGCCGGGAACACTGAAGCTTTCTTT.

The chain is built from TRBV4-1 and TRBJ2-5; 9 nucleotides line up with TRBD1. CDR1 and CDR2 (germline): MGHRA, YSYEKL. This CDR3 has 16 amino acids. Trimming cost V 6 bases and J 2 bases; bases outside gene matches: 10. The CDR3 loop reads CASSQGQGGDQETQYF. CDR3 DNA sequence: TGCGCCAGCAGTCAGGGACAGGGTGGGGATCAAGAGACCCAGTACTTC.

The chain is built from TRBV7-3 and TRBJ1-1, with TRBD1 as a possible D gene (6 bases). This CDR3 spans 15 amino acids. V was pared by 2 bases and J by 1 base, with 11 bases between. Germline CDR1 reads SGHTA; CDR2 reads FQGTGA. Here the CDR3 DNA reads TGTGCCAGCAGCTTACGTAAGGGGGGGAACACTGAAGCTTTCTTT. It translates to CASSLRKGGNTEAFF.

This clonotype was seen more than once but under ten times. The rearrangement joins TRBV5-1 to TRBJ2-2; TRBD1 is a possible D gene (5 bases). The V end was cut by 0 bases, the J end by 6 bases, with 15 bases between. This CDR3 is 16 amino acids long. CDR1 is SGHRS and CDR2 is YFSETQ in the germline V gene. The CDR3 region has the DNA TGCGCCAGCAGCTTGGAAGTGGGGCTGAATGCCGGGGAGCTGTTTTTT. Protein sequence: CASSLEVGLNAGELFF.

This chain connects TRBV4-2 to TRBJ2-7; D is undetermined. This CDR3 spans 14 amino acids. Trimming took off 2 bases at V and 2 bases at J, with 10 bases between the two ends. The germline gives CDR1 LGHNA, CDR2 YNFKEQ. The CDR3 DNA reads TGTGCCAGCAGCCAAAGGGCGCCTCCCTACGAGCAGTACTTC. Its protein product is CASSQRAPPYEQYF.

This clonotype was found a few times. CDR3 coding DNA: TGTGCCAGCAGCTTCGGGGACAGGATGATGCTCGAGCAGTACTTC. It yields the protein CASSFGDRMMLEQYF. V and J are TRBV7-2 and TRBJ2-7, with 8 bases lining up with TRBD1. V lost 3 bases and J lost 6; bases outside the gene matches: 10. CDR3 length: 15 residues. The germline V gene has CDR1 SGHTA and CDR2 FQGNSA.

The chain combines TRBV30 with TRBJ2-3; 8 bases are shared with TRBD2. Trimming cost V 2 bases and J 2 bases; bases outside gene matches: 3. Germline V lookup: CDR1 GTSNPN, CDR2 SVGIG (reference sequence). The CDR3 covers 14 residues. CDR3 DNA: TGTGCCTGGAGTCGGGGGGGAATCACAGATACGCAGTATTTT. As protein: CAWSRGGITDTQYF.

The DNA of the CDR3 is TGCGCCAGCAGAGCACAGGGGACAACTAGCACAGATACGCAGTATTTT. Protein: CASRAQGTTSTDTQYF. This rearrangement joins TRBV5-1 to TRBJ2-3; 7 positions agree with TRBD1. Germline assignment: CDR1 SGHRS and CDR2 YFSETQ. The CDR3 is 16 amino acids. The ends lost 5 bases at V and 0 bases at J; junction bases unmatched: 9.

The chain carries TRBV6-5 and TRBJ1-2; maybe TRBD1 (6 bases). The CDR3 has 14 amino acids. V was shortened by 0 bases and J by 3 bases, with 8 bases between the two germline ends. Looked up from germline, CDR1 is MNHEY and CDR2 is SVGAGI. The CDR3 DNA sequence: TGTGCCAGCAGTTACTCGACAGGATACTATGGCTACACCTTC. It yields the protein CASSYSTGYYGYTF.

The chain is built from TRBV12-3 or TRBV12-4 and TRBJ2-2, with TRBD2 matching 11 bases. Germline trimming cut 5 bases from V and 7 bases from J; bases unmatched to any gene: 6. CDR3 size: 15 residues. CDR3 sequence: CASSAGLAVGGELFF. The CDR3 region has the DNA TGTGCCAGCAGTGCGGGACTAGCGGTTGGCGGGGAGCTGTTTTTT.